The rows below give T cell receptor beta chains drawn from one sample of a study of control samples from healthy donors and cancer patients. Sequencing was performed with immunoSEQ multiplex PCR; in TCRdb, only in-frame clones are kept and a portion is missing. This sample has under 90,000 clones, with over 80% found just once. Sequences were obtained from blood. These receptors all come from a woman aged 55-69 years in good health. Each CDR3 is given without its conserved first and last residue.

CDR3: ASSGITGTGGRNQPQH
V: TRBV28
J: TRBJ1-5

CDR3: ASSGLSNSPLH
V: TRBV5-6
J: TRBJ1-6

CDR3: ASSSTGVNEQF
V: TRBV7-2
J: TRBJ2-1

CDR3: ASSPGRDQPQH
V: TRBV5-6
J: TRBJ1-5

CDR3: ASVRGSFYEQY
V: TRBV2
J: TRBJ2-7

CDR3: ASTQSTGAGANVLT
V: TRBV19
J: TRBJ2-6

CDR3: ATSRALAGDYNEQF
V: TRBV15
J: TRBJ2-1

CDR3: ATSDSRLAGNYNEQF
V: TRBV24-1
J: TRBJ2-1

CDR3: SVVYNEKLF
V: TRBV29-1
J: TRBJ1-4

CDR3: ASGWDRSSSGNTIY
V: TRBV27
J: TRBJ1-3

CDR3: ASSYDRGNTEAF
V: TRBV6-5
J: TRBJ1-1

CDR3: ASSRIGQGNTEAF
V: TRBV18
J: TRBJ1-1

CDR3: ASSPDHLETQY
V: TRBV6-2/TRBV6-3
J: TRBJ2-5

CDR3: AIRTLYEQY
V: TRBV10-3
J: TRBJ2-7

CDR3: ASSLARSSGTYNEQF
V: TRBV11-2
J: TRBJ2-1

CDR3: ASSLSRFEKLF
V: TRBV12-3/TRBV12-4
J: TRBJ1-4

CDR3: ASSPGTSGEQF
V: TRBV6-4
J: TRBJ2-1

CDR3: ASSTLTGDMEKLF
V: TRBV18
J: TRBJ1-4

CDR3: ASRRAGSSYEQY
V: TRBV27
J: TRBJ2-7

CDR3: SAGDPFSQF
V: TRBV20-1
J: TRBJ2-1

CDR3: AYPAAGQGGVYNSPLH
V: TRBV10-3
J: TRBJ1-6

CDR3: ASSLRFTDTQY
V: TRBV27
J: TRBJ2-3

CDR3: ASSFRDRVSNEKLF
V: TRBV6-5
J: TRBJ1-4

CDR3: ASSLGGYNEQF
V: TRBV5-4
J: TRBJ2-1

CDR3: ASSLTSSRGRYT
V: TRBV6-2/TRBV6-3
J: TRBJ1-2

CDR3: AWRRLAVDEQF
V: TRBV30
J: TRBJ2-1

CDR3: ASSVGRGRAYNEQF
V: TRBV9
J: TRBJ2-1

CDR3: ASSVAGVGNTGELF
V: TRBV9
J: TRBJ2-2

CDR3: ASSSDRPSEKLF
V: TRBV7-9
J: TRBJ1-4

CDR3: ASSQGQYSYEQY
V: TRBV4-1
J: TRBJ2-7

CDR3: ASRRGLGTDTQY
V: TRBV6-5
J: TRBJ2-3

CDR3: ASSLGTSGRGAELF
V: TRBV7-3
J: TRBJ2-2

CDR3: ASSWAHRGNTDTQY
V: TRBV5-1
J: TRBJ2-3

CDR3: ASSKTGDRGAF
V: TRBV5-5
J: TRBJ1-1

CDR3: ASSAGQGNDEQY
V: TRBV7-3
J: TRBJ2-7

CDR3: ASSPAIGSRLNTEAF
V: TRBV18
J: TRBJ1-1